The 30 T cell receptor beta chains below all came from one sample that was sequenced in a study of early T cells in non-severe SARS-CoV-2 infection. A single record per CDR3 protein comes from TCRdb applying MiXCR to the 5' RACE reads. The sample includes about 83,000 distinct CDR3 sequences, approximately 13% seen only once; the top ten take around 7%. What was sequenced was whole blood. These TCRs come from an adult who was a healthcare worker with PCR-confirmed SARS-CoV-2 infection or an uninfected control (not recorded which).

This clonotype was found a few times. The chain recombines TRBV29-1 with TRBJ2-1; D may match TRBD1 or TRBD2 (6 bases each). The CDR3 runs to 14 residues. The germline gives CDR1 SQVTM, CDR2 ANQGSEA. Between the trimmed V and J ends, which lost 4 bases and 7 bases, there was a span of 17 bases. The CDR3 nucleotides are TGCAGCGTTGTCGAGGGGGGAAGGGGGAATGAGCAGTTCTTC. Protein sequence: CSVVEGGRGNEQFF.

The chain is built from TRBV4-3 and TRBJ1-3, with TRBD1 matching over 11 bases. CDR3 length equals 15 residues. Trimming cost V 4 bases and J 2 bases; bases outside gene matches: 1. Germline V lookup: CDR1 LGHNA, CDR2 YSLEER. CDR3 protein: CASSPGQGAGNTIYF. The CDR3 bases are TGCGCCAGCAGCCCGGGACAGGGGGCTGGAAACACCATATATTTT.

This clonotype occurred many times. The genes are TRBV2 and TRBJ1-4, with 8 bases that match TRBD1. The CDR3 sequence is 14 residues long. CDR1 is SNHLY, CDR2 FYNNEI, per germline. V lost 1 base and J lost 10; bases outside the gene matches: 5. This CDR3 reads CASSEGGQGRKLFF. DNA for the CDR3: TGTGCCAGCAGTGAAGGAGGACAGGGAAGAAAACTGTTTTTT.

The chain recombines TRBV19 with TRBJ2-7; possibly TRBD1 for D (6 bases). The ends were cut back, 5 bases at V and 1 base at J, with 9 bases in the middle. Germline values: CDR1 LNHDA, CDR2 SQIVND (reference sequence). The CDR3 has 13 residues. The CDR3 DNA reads TGTGCCAGTAGTGCAGGACAGTCCTACGAGCAGTACTTC. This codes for CASSAGQSYEQYF.

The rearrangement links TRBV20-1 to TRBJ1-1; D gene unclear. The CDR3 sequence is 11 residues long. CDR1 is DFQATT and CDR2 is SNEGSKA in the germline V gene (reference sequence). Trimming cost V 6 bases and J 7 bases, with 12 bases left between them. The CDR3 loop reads CSARRQFEAFF. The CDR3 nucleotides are TGCAGTGCCCGAAGGCAGTTTGAAGCTTTCTTT.

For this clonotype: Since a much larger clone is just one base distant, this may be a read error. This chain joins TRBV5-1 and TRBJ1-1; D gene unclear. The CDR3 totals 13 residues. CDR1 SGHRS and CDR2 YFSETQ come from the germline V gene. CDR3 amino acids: CASSLGELAETFF. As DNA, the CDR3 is TGCGCCAGCAGCTTGGGGGAACTGGCTGAAACTTTCTTT.

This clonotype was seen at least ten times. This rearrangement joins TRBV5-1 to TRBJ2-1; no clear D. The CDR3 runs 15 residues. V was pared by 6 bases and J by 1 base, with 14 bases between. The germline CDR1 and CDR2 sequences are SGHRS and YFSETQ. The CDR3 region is CASIAGPPSYNEQFF. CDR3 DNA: TGCGCCAGCATTGCCGGGCCGCCGTCCTACAATGAGCAGTTCTTC.

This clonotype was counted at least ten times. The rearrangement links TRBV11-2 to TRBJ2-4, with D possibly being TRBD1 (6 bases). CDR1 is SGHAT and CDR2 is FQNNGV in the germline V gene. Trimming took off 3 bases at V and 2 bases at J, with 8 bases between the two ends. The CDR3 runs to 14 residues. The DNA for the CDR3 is TGTGCCAGCAGCTTGGACAGTTCCAAAAACATTCAGTACTTC. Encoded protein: CASSLDSSKNIQYF. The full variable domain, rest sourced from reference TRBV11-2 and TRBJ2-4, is EAGVAQSPRYKIIEKRQSVAFWCNPISGHATLYWYQQILGQGPKLLIQFQNNGVVDDSQLPKDRFSAERLKGVDSTLKIQPAKLEDSAVYLCASSLDSSKNIQYFGAGTRLSVL.

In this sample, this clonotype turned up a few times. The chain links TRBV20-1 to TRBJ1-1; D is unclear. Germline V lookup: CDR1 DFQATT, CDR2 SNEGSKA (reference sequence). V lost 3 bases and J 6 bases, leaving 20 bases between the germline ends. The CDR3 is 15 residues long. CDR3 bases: TGCAGTGCTAGGAACGATCAGACCCTCAGGCCTGAAGCTTTCTTT. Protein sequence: CSARNDQTLRPEAFF.

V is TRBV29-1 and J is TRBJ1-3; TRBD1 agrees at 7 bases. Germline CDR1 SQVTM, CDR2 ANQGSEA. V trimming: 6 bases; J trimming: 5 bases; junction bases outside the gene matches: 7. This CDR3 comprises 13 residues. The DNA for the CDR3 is TGCAGCGTACACAGGGGATTTAGAAACACCATATATTTT. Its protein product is CSVHRGFRNTIYF.

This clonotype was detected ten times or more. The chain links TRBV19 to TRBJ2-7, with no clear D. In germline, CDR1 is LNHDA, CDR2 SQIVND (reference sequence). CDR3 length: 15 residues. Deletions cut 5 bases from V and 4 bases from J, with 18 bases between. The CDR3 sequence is CASSLRHSQPYEQYF. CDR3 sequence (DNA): TGTGCCAGTAGTTTGAGACATTCCCAGCCTTACGAGCAGTACTTC.

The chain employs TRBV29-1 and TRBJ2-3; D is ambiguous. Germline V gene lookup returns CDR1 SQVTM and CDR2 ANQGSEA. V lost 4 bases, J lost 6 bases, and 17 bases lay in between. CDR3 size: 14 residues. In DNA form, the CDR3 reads TGCAGCGTTGGCTTCGCCGTCCTAGGGGATACGCAGTATTTT. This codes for CSVGFAVLGDTQYF.

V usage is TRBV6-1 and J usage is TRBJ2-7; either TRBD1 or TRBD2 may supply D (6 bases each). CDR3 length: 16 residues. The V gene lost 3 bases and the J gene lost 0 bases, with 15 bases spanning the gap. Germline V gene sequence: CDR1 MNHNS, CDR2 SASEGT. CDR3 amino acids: CASSEQRGTYSYEQYF. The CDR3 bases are TGTGCCAGCAGTGAGCAGAGGGGGACTTACTCCTACGAGCAGTACTTC.

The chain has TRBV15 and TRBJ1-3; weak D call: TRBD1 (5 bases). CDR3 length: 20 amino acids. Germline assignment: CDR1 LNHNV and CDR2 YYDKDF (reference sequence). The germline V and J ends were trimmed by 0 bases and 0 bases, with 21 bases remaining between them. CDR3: CATSRDLWIRGSHSGNTIYF. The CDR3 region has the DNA TGTGCCACCAGCAGAGATCTCTGGATCCGGGGCAGCCACTCTGGAAACACCATATATTTT.

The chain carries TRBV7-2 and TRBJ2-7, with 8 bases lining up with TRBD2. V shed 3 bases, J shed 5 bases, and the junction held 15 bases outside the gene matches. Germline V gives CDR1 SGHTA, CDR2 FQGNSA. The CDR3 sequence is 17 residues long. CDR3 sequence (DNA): TGTGCCAGCAGCTTTAGTCCGCGGGAGGCCATTAACCACGAGCAGTACTTC. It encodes CASSFSPREAINHEQYF.

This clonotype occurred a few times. The DNA of the CDR3 is TGCAGCGTTAGGATGGGGGGCCTGAACACTGAAGCTTTCTTT. Encoded protein: CSVRMGGLNTEAFF. The V gene is TRBV29-1, the J gene TRBJ1-1; TRBD1 might be the D (6 bases). Trimming took 5 bases from V and 0 from J, leaving 13 bases between them. The CDR3 totals 14 residues. Germline V CDR1 and CDR2: SQVTM, ANQGSEA.

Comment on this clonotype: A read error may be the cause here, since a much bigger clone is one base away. The CDR3 DNA follows: TGCAGTGCTGCCCCGCAGGGCAGCTATGGCTACACCTTC. Translating gives CSAAPQGSYGYTF. The chain couples TRBV20-1 to TRBJ1-2, with TRBD1 as a possible D gene (5 bases). CDR3 length: 13 amino acids. The ends were cut back, 5 bases at V and 4 bases at J, with 14 bases in the middle. Germline V gene sequence: CDR1 DFQATT, CDR2 SNEGSKA (reference sequence).

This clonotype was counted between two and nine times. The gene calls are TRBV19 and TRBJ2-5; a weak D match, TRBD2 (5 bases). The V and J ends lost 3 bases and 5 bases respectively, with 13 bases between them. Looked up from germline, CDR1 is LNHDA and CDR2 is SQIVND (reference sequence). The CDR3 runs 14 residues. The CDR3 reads CASSIGASGETQYF. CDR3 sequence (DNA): TGTGCCAGTAGTATTGGCGCATCGGGGGAGACCCAGTACTTC.

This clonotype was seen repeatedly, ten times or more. As DNA, the CDR3 is TGTGCCAGCAGCACGACTAGCGCGGAGAGTCCGTATTTT. It yields the protein CASSTTSAESPYF. This chain connects TRBV7-9 to TRBJ2-3; 8 bases match TRBD2. Germline CDR1 SEHNR, CDR2 FQNEAQ (reference sequence). The junction had 12 bases not matched to a gene; V was cut back by 5 bases and J by 14 bases. The CDR3 length is 13 residues.

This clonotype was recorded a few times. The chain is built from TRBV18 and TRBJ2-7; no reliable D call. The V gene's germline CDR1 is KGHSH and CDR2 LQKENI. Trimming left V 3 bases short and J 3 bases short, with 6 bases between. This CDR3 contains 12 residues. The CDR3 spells CASSPWNYEQYF. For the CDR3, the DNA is TGTGCCAGCTCACCCTGGAACTACGAGCAGTACTTC.

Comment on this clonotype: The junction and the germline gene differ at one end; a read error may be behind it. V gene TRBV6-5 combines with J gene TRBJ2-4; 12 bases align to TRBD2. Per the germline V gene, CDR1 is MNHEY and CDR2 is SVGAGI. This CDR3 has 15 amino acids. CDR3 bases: TGTGCCAGCAGTCGACTAGCGGGAGCCCAAAACATTCAGTACTTC. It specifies CASSRLAGAQNIQYF.

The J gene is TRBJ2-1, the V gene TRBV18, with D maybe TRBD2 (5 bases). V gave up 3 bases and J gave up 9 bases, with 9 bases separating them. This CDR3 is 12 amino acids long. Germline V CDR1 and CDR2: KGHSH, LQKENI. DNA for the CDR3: TGTGCCAGCTCACCTCCGGGAATTGAGCAGTTCTTC. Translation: CASSPPGIEQFF.

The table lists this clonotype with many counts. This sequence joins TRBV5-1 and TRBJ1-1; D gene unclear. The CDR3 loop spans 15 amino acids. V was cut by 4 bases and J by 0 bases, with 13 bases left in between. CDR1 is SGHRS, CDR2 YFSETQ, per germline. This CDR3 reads CASSPAPTMNTEAFF. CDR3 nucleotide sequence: TGCGCCAGCAGCCCAGCCCCGACAATGAACACTGAAGCTTTCTTT.

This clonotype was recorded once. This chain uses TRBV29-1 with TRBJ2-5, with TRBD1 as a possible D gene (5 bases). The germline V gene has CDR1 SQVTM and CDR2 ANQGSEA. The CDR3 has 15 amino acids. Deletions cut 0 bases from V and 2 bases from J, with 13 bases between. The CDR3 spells CSVEDRKGSQETQYF. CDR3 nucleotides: TGCAGCGTTGAAGATCGGAAGGGGTCTCAAGAGACCCAGTACTTC.

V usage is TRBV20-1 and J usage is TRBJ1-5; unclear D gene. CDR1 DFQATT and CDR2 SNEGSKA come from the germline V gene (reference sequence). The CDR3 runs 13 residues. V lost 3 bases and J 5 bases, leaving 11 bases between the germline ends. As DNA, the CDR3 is TGCAGTGCTAGGGGTCAGACATATCAGCCCCAGCATTTT. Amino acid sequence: CSARGQTYQPQHF.

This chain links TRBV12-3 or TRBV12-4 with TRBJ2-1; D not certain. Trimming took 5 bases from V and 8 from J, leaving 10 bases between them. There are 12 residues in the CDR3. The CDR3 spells CASSLLGYEQFF. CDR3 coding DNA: TGTGCCAGCAGTCTGCTCGGGTATGAGCAGTTCTTC.

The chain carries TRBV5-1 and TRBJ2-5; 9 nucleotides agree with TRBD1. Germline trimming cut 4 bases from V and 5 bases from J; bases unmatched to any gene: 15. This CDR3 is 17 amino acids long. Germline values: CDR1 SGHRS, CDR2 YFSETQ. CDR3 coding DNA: TGCGCCAGCAGCCTGGGGGGACAGGGCCGAAATCAGGAGACCCAGTACTTC. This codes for CASSLGGQGRNQETQYF.

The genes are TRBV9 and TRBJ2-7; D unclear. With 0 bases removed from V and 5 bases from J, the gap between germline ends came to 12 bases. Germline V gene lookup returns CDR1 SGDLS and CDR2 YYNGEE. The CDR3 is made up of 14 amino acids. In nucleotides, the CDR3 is TGTGCCAGCAGCGTAGGCTTGATGGGGAACGAGCAGTACTTC. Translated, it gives CASSVGLMGNEQYF.

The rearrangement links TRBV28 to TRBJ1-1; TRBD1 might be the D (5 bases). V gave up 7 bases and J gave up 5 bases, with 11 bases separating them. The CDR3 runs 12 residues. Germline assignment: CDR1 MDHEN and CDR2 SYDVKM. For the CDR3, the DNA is TGTGCCAGCAAATCAGGGTCAACTGAAGCTTTCTTT. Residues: CASKSGSTEAFF.

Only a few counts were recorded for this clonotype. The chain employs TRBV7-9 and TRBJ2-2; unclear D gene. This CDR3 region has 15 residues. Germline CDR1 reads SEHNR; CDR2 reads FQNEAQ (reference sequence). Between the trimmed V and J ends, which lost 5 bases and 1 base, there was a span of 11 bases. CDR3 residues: CASSLPRGNTGELFF. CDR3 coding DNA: TGTGCCAGCAGCCTTCCCCGCGGGAACACCGGGGAGCTGTTTTTT.